Listed below are T cell receptor beta chains from one sample, sequenced in a study of T cell responses to AZD1222 COVID-19 vaccine. Method: immunoSEQ multiplex PCR; TCRdb's copy keeps in-frame clones and lacks some. This sample carries around 160,000 clones, more than 85% of them seen once, and the ten largest clones take approximately 1.5%. The source was peripheral blood, collected on day 0 of AZD1222 vaccination. These receptors came from an adult in good health. The CDR3 runs from the conserved cysteine through the conserved F or W. D genes are given only for firm matches. Rows give clone size only sometimes, using once, few, many, or a class for an expanded clone.

CATSNSNQPQHF TGTGCCACCAGTAATAGCAATCAGCCCCAGCATTTT NA TRBV24-1 NA TRBJ1-5
CASSFWRGDGNQPQHF TGTGCCAGCAGTTTCTGGAGGGGGGATGGCAATCAGCCCCAGCATTTT NA TRBV28 NA TRBJ1-5
CAWSRTGGVRYGYTF TGTGCCTGGAGTCGGACAGGGGGCGTAAGATATGGCTACACCTTC few TRBV30 TRBD1 TRBJ1-2
CSVEAAGAASGALLVGTQYF TGCAGCGTTGAAGCGGCAGGGGCGGCTAGCGGAGCACTACTGGTAGGGACCCAGTACTTC NA TRBV29-1 NA TRBJ2-5
CASISSEGPISGANVLTF TGTGCCAGCATCTCCTCGGAGGGCCCAATCTCTGGGGCCAACGTCCTGACTTTC NA TRBV11-2 NA TRBJ2-6
CASNPGQGVYNEQFF TGTGCCAGCAACCCTGGACAGGGGGTTTACAATGAGCAGTTCTTC NA TRBV9 TRBD1 TRBJ2-1
CASSDRVGTGELFF TGTGCCAGCAGTGACAGGGTGGGCACCGGGGAGCTGTTTTTT NA TRBV6-1 NA TRBJ2-2
CASSLRDYTEAFF TGTGCCAGCAGTTTACGGGATTACACTGAAGCTTTCTTT NA TRBV6-5 NA TRBJ1-1
CASSGSGNGYTF TGTGCCAGCAGCGGCTCAGGGAATGGCTACACCTTC NA TRBV9 NA TRBJ1-2
CASSRVAGGRRTDTQYF TGCGCCAGCAGTAGGGTCGCGGGAGGGCGTAGAACAGATACGCAGTATTTT NA TRBV10-1 TRBD2 TRBJ2-3
CASSLGPPDGYTF TGTGCCAGCAGCTTGGGACCCCCGGATGGCTACACCTTC once TRBV5-6 NA TRBJ1-2
CASGPEQFF TGTGCCAGCGGGCCCGAGCAGTTCTTC NA TRBV28 NA TRBJ2-1
CASSLEGTSGSYEQFF TGTGCCAGCAGCTTAGAAGGGACTAGCGGGAGTTATGAGCAGTTCTTC NA TRBV7-3 TRBD2 TRBJ2-1
CASVGIGDGELFF TGTGCCAGCGTCGGAATAGGGGACGGGGAGCTGTTTTTT NA TRBV28 NA TRBJ2-2
CAWSRQGSDTQYF TGTGCCTGGAGCCGACAGGGGTCCGATACGCAGTATTTT NA TRBV30 TRBD1 TRBJ2-3
CASSYSLAGLSRELFF TGTGCCAGCAGTTACTCTCTAGCGGGCCTTTCGAGGGAGCTGTTTTTT NA TRBV6-5 TRBD2 TRBJ2-2
CASSPSVGGLAGNEQFF TGTGCCAGCAGCCCTTCGGTAGGGGGACTAGCGGGGAATGAGCAGTTCTTC NA TRBV7-2 TRBD2 TRBJ2-1
CASSPTAPVTEAFF TGTGCCAGTAGTCCTACGGCCCCGGTCACTGAAGCTTTCTTT NA TRBV19 NA TRBJ1-1
CASSLGPGTEAFF TGCGCCAGCAGCTTGGGACCGGGCACTGAAGCTTTCTTT once TRBV5-1 NA TRBJ1-1
CACSGSFLHEQFF TGTGCCTGTAGCGGGAGTTTCCTACATGAGCAGTTCTTC NA TRBV30 TRBD2 TRBJ2-1
CASSPQTSGALTDTQYF TGTGCCAGCAGTCCTCAGACTAGCGGGGCGCTCACAGATACGCAGTATTTT once TRBV27 TRBD2 TRBJ2-3
CASSQDSYRSSGNTIYF TGTGCCAGCAGCCAAGACAGCTATCGGAGCTCTGGAAACACCATATATTTT NA TRBV16 NA TRBJ1-3
CASSPSYRDRGEKLFF TGTGCCAGCAGCCCTAGTTACCGGGACAGAGGTGAAAAACTGTTTTTT few TRBV7-9 TRBD1 TRBJ1-4
CASSPLDGSSYNEQFF TGCGCCAGCAGCCCCCTGGACGGAAGCTCCTACAATGAGCAGTTCTTC NA TRBV4-3 NA TRBJ2-1
CASSLGVYYEQYF TGTGCCAGCAGCTTAGGCGTATACTACGAGCAGTACTTC once TRBV11-3 NA TRBJ2-7
CASSGSSGGVNEQFF TGTGCCAGCAGTGGGTCTAGCGGGGGTGTAAATGAGCAGTTCTTC NA TRBV25-1 TRBD2 TRBJ2-1
CASGPGTQPETQYF TGTGCTTCAGGCCCGGGGACCCAACCGGAGACCCAGTACTTC NA TRBV9 NA TRBJ2-5
CASRTHDRSYGYTF TGTGCCAGCAGGACCCACGACAGGTCCTATGGCTACACCTTC NA TRBV6-4 NA TRBJ1-2
CASKKETVNTEAFF TGTGCCAGCAAAAAGGAAACCGTTAACACTGAAGCTTTCTTT NA TRBV28 NA TRBJ1-1
CASSPRGGGYNEQFF TGCGCCAGCAGCCCCCGCGGGGGAGGCTACAATGAGCAGTTCTTC NA TRBV5-1 TRBD2 TRBJ2-1
CASGLPTAAFYGYTF TGTGCTAGTGGTTTGCCGACAGCCGCATTCTATGGCTACACCTTC NA TRBV12-5 NA TRBJ1-2
CASSHRLRASYEQYF TGTGCCAGCAGCCACCGCTTGCGGGCATCCTACGAGCAGTACTTC NA TRBV3-1/TRBV3-2 NA TRBJ2-7
CATSDLLQGTINEQFF TGTGCCACCAGTGATTTGCTACAGGGAACGATCAATGAGCAGTTCTTC NA TRBV24-1 NA TRBJ2-1
CASSATGAMNTEAFF TGTGCCAGCAGCGCGACAGGTGCGATGAACACTGAAGCTTTCTTT NA TRBV9 NA TRBJ1-1
CASSGSGREDEQFF TGTGCCAGCAGCGGAAGCGGGAGAGAGGATGAGCAGTTCTTC NA TRBV9 TRBD2 TRBJ2-1
CASESDRASNYGYTF TGTGCCAGCGAAAGCGACAGAGCTAGCAACTATGGCTACACCTTC NA TRBV2 NA TRBJ1-2
CASSPLAGGGTQYF TGTGCCAGCAGCCCTCTAGCGGGGGGGGGTACGCAGTATTTT once TRBV7-2 TRBD2 TRBJ2-3
CASSLAGIVDTQYF TGCGCCAGCAGCTTGGCCGGGATAGTGGATACGCAGTATTTT once TRBV5-1 NA TRBJ2-3
CASSSSGTSGIRTGELFF TGTGCCAGCAGCTCCTCGGGTACTAGCGGGATCCGAACCGGGGAGCTGTTTTTT NA TRBV5-5 TRBD2 TRBJ2-2
CASSPSNWDEISVEAFF TGTGCCAGCAGCCCCTCGAATTGGGATGAGATTTCGGTTGAAGCTTTCTTT NA TRBV11-2 NA TRBJ1-1
CAISAKGRGSPNTEAFF TGTGCCATCAGTGCGAAGGGAAGGGGTAGCCCGAACACTGAAGCTTTCTTT NA TRBV10-3 NA TRBJ1-1
CASSPEGGNTGELFF TGTGCCAGCAGCCCCGAGGGCGGAAACACCGGGGAGCTGTTTTTT NA TRBV7-3 NA TRBJ2-2
CASSLTSRSDVKAFF TGTGCCAGCAGCTTAACCAGCCGCAGCGACGTTAAAGCTTTCTTT NA TRBV7-2 NA TRBJ1-1
CASSTGPGQQVTGELFF TGTGCCAGCAGCACGGGACCGGGACAGCAAGTAACCGGGGAGCTGTTTTTT once TRBV7-9 TRBD1 TRBJ2-2